This TCR beta chain emerged from a study of T cell responses to AZD1222 COVID-19 vaccine (dated by TCRdb to 2020 to 2023). With respect to the entire study: AZD1222 recipients with second doses at about 4 weeks or about 12 weeks were pooled, because spike-specific TCR depth and breadth did not differ between schedules. TCR sequencing was performed for about 250 trial participants, of whom approximately 200 were given two doses of AZD1222 and approximately 26 were given two doses of MenACWY control vaccine. Trial participants were enrolled into age subgroups of 18-55, 56-69 and 70-plus years, which contained around 150, 28 and 57 TCR-sequenced participants, respectively. Overall study results and their limits: Conclusions about previously exposed vaccinees are limited, since just five or six AZD1222 recipients were seropositive for SARS-CoV-2 at baseline. Nearly half of unique spike-specific TCRs reportedly recognized epitopes outside regions mutated in the B.1.351 and B.1.1.7 variants. After two AZD1222 doses, both the breadth and the depth of spike-specific TCRs were significantly higher than at day 0 and than in MenACWY recipients. CD4 TCRs associated with the vaccine covered the entire spike protein, and the dominant responses were in regions 160-218 and 743-854. Because no samples from the day 14 peak response were available, repertoires could be characterized only after the peak T cell response. Most participants were white British and females outnumbered males, and the authors suggested that clonal diversity may have been underestimated. In the small 56-69-year group, the increase in depth fell short of significance, most likely because of low power.

The CDR3 regions of human TCRbeta chains were analyzed by immunosequencing. Regarding the original processing steps: TCRs in the repertoires were matched against a reference library of SARS-CoV-2-specific TCRs that had been generated with the MIRA antigen-specificity platform. Breadth was defined as the fraction of unique TCRs that were SARS-CoV-2-associated, and depth was defined as the fraction of total T cells that were SARS-CoV-2-associated. Each spike-specific TCR was assigned to its reactive spike region and to a CD4 or CD8 class using the MIRA data. Log10-transformed breadth and depth values were compared by one-way ANOVA with Sidak's multiple comparisons tests. TCRdb stores this immuneACCESS table with in-frame sequences only. Part of the clones is absent; in the studies checked, under half of the shortfall reflects unresolved V genes, and no reason is known for the rest. Clone size and the V and J calls come from that table; the DNA yielded D and trimming. For this sample there are tens of thousands of clones; around nine tenths appear just once. Approximately 21% of the sample is held by the ten biggest clonotypes.

Deletion took 4 bases off V and 9 bases off J, with a span of 7 bases between the germline ends. From its cysteine to its phenylalanine, the CDR3 spans 11 amino acids. CDR3 DNA only is kept here, 33 bases in frame from base 1. The germline V gene (reference sequence) supplies CDR1 DFQATT and CDR2 SNEGSKA. Details on this clone: It has no known antigen specificity. No much larger clonotype is one base removed from it; base qualities were not supplied.

The time point label on this specimen signifies: baseline before first vaccination. Samples from vaccinated people were obtained from the UK trials COV001 and COV002, which included a single-blind randomized controlled phase 2/3 trial of AZD1222 (ChAdOx1 nCoV-19) in healthy adults. Trial participant PBMC samples were collected at day 0 and day 28 after the second dose for TCRbeta chain sequencing. The TCR was taken from an adult in good health. The chain is encoded by TRBV20-1 joined to TRBJ1-6, with no confidently assigned D gene. The input for sequencing was peripheral blood, taken on day 0 of AZD1222 vaccination. CDR3 region: CSAIAASPLHF. The sequenced DNA is TGCAGTGCTATAGCAGCTTCACCCCTCCACTTT.